This paragraph reports one TCR beta chain. Its antigen is currently unknown. The entry originates in a study of T cell responses to AZD1222 COVID-19 vaccine. CDR1 is SNHLY, CDR2 FYNNEI, per germline. Trimming took off 5 bases at V and 7 bases at J, with 15 bases between the two ends. This CDR3 has 14 residues. Method: immunoSEQ multiplex PCR; TCRdb's copy keeps in-frame clones and lacks some. The data hold some 120,000 clones, with roughly 90% observed a single time. General study findings and limits: It was only six AZD1222 recipients who were seropositive at baseline. The reported proportion of spike-specific TCRs targeting unmutated variant regions was nearly half.

Sequences were derived from peripheral blood, sampled on day 0 of AZD1222 vaccination. The V and J genes are TRBV2 and TRBJ2-1, with D unclear. The receptor was derived from an adult in good health. This CDR3 is CASSPQREKNEQFF. Here the CDR3 DNA reads TGTGCCAGCAGTCCCCAAAGGGAAAAAAATGAGCAGTTCTTC.